A single sample gave rise to the 10 T cell receptor beta chains below, sequenced in a study of T cell changes during pregnancy in multiple sclerosis. Generated by immunoSEQ multiplex PCR, the TCRdb table keeps only in-frame clones and is missing some. The data contain more than 60,000 clones, just over 90% of them singletons. Here the sequenced sample was peripheral blood, taken in the second trimester of pregnancy. The origin of the receptors is a female donor with multiple sclerosis, enrolled in a pregnancy study.

V is TRBV4-1 and J is TRBJ1-5, with 7 bases aligning to TRBD1. J lost 7 bases, V lost 5 bases, and 8 bases had no gene match. The CDR3 runs 14 residues. Germline CDR1 is MGHRA and CDR2 is YSYEKL. The CDR3, as DNA: TGCGCCAGCAGCTACGACAGGGTAGGCCAGCCCCAGCATTTT. Amino acids: CASSYDRVGQPQHF.

J is TRBJ1-2 and V is TRBV5-1; D possibly corresponds to TRBD1 (5 bases). The V end was cut by 0 bases, the J end by 0 bases, with 6 bases between. This CDR3 has 14 amino acids. From germline, CDR1 is SGHRS and CDR2 YFSETQ. CDR3 in DNA: TGCGCCAGCAGCTTGGGACAGTCTAACTATGGCTACACCTTC. Residues: CASSLGQSNYGYTF.

This rearrangement joins TRBV27 to TRBJ2-5, with a weak D call TRBD2 (5 bases). The CDR3 extends over 13 amino acids. V lost 4 bases and J lost 0, with 6 bases in between. Germline CDR1 reads MNHEY; CDR2 reads SMNVEV (reference sequence). CDR3 nucleotides: TGTGCCAGCAGTTGGGGAGACCAAGAGACCCAGTACTTC. Amino acids: CASSWGDQETQYF.

The CDR3 coding sequence is TGTGCCAGCACCCCTTTGGGGCTAAGATCGGGCACTAATGAAAAACTGTTTTTT. Amino acids: CASTPLGLRSGTNEKLFF. This rearrangement joins TRBV2 to TRBJ1-4, with a tentative D call TRBD1 (5 bases). The germline gives CDR1 SNHLY, CDR2 FYNNEI. The CDR3 sequence is 18 residues long. Trimming pared 7 bases from V and 2 bases from J, leaving 23 bases between.

In nucleotides, the CDR3 is TGTGCCAGCAGCTTGGTGGTCGAGGGACTAGTAGCCAAAAACATTCAGTACTTC. Its translation: CASSLVVEGLVAKNIQYF. J is TRBJ2-4 and V is TRBV5-4; TRBD2 agrees at 8 bases. CDR1 is SGHNT, CDR2 YYREEE, per germline (reference sequence). The CDR3 loop spans 18 amino acids. The ends lost 0 bases at V and 0 bases at J; junction bases unmatched: 8.

The rearrangement joins TRBV7-2 to TRBJ1-2, with TRBD1 as a possible D gene (6 bases). CDR1 is SGHTA, CDR2 FQGNSA, per germline. The CDR3 consists of 17 residues. V lost 0 bases to trimming and J lost 8 bases, with 22 bases between them. The CDR3 DNA sequence: TGTGCCAGCAGCTTAGCGTCCGGGACACAAAACTCGTACGGCTACACCTTC. Its translation: CASSLASGTQNSYGYTF.

The J gene is TRBJ1-2, the V gene TRBV7-2, with D hard to call. The V gene lost 1 base and the J gene lost 6 bases, with 9 bases spanning the gap. The germline CDR1 and CDR2 sequences are SGHTA and FQGNSA. The CDR3 totals 13 residues. In DNA, the CDR3 is TGTGCCAGCAGCTTAGGCGGATTTGATGGCTACACCTTC. Translated, it gives CASSLGGFDGYTF.

V gene TRBV6-5 combines with J gene TRBJ2-1; weak D call: TRBD2 (5 bases). The length of the CDR3 is 11 residues. Germline lookup yields CDR1 MNHEY and CDR2 SVGAGI. The germline V and J ends were trimmed by 6 bases and 9 bases, with 9 bases remaining between them. DNA of the CDR3: TGTGCCAGCAGGAGGGTTGGTGAGCAGTTCTTC. Protein: CASRRVGEQFF.

The table lists this clone with a few counts. The rearrangement uses TRBV19 and TRBJ1-1; D is uncertain. The CDR3 extends over 14 amino acids. Germline CDR1 LNHDA, CDR2 SQIVND (reference sequence). With 5 bases removed from V and 1 base from J, the gap between germline ends came to 11 bases. CDR3 bases: TGTGCCAGTAGTCCCTCCGGGAGGAACACTGAAGCTTTCTTT. Its protein product is CASSPSGRNTEAFF.

This chain joins TRBV5-1 and TRBJ1-2; TRBD1 might be the D (5 bases). The V gene lost 0 bases and the J gene lost 6 bases, with 9 bases spanning the gap. From germline, CDR1 is SGHRS and CDR2 YFSETQ. The CDR3 spans 13 residues. The DNA for the CDR3 is TGCGCCAGCAGCTTGGTAGCAGGGAATGGCTACACCTTC. Translation: CASSLVAGNGYTF.